This entry lists 20 T cell receptor beta chains sequenced from one sample in a study of shared clonotypes between healthy human individuals. The table came from immunoSEQ multiplex PCR; TCRdb's copy has only in-frame clones and leaves some out. The table shows hundreds of thousands of clones, with roughly 96% occurring only once. The sample comprised memory CD8+ T cells sorted from blood. The subset denotes: CD45RO+ cells pooled with CCR7-negative TemRA cells. Receptors were obtained from a man aged 25 to 40 in good health.

J is TRBJ2-3 and V is TRBV7-2, with 12 bases lining up with TRBD2. This CDR3 has 15 residues. From germline, CDR1 is SGHTA and CDR2 FQGNSA. V lost 3 bases to trimming and J lost 4 bases; unmatched junction nucleotides: 2. CDR3 sequence (DNA): TGTGCCAGCAGCTTGACTAGCGGGAGAGCAGATACGCAGTATTTT. Translation gives CASSLTSGRADTQYF.

CDR3 in amino acids: CSASPPYGYTF. DNA for the CDR3: TGCAGTGCTAGTCCCCCCTATGGCTACACCTTC. The chain uses TRBV20-1 and TRBJ1-2; D gene ambiguous. Germline CDR1 and CDR2: DFQATT and SNEGSKA (reference sequence). Trimming stripped 3 bases from V and 4 bases from J, with 6 bases between. This CDR3 spans 11 amino acids.

V usage is TRBV10-3 and J usage is TRBJ2-7; no clear D. V was cut by 6 bases and J by 3 bases, with 9 bases left in between. Germline V gives CDR1 ENHRY, CDR2 SYGVKD. This CDR3 is built from 12 residues. The CDR3 spells CAIRGINYEQYF. The CDR3 nucleotides read TGTGCCATCAGGGGTATAAACTACGAGCAGTACTTC.

This chain connects TRBV27 to TRBJ1-2; D is perhaps TRBD1 (6 bases). This CDR3 has 14 residues. V lost 5 bases, J lost 2 bases, and 12 bases lay in between. CDR1 is MNHEY and CDR2 is SMNVEV in the germline V gene (reference sequence). The CDR3 is CASSLSTGNYGYTF. DNA of the CDR3: TGTGCCAGCAGTCTTTCGACAGGCAACTATGGCTACACCTTC.

This clone has just one count. V gene TRBV7-9 combines with J gene TRBJ1-3; unclear D gene. Looked up from germline, CDR1 is SEHNR and CDR2 is FQNEAQ (reference sequence). The CDR3 length is 13 residues. V was shortened by 3 bases and J by 0 bases, with 3 bases between the two germline ends. The CDR3 DNA sequence: TGTGCCAGCAGCTTCGGCTCTGGAAACACCATATATTTT. Residues: CASSFGSGNTIYF.

The chain links TRBV4-1 to TRBJ1-6; D gene uncertain. CDR1 MGHRA and CDR2 YSYEKL come from the germline V gene. The CDR3 spans 16 residues. V was pared by 0 bases and J by 4 bases, with 10 bases between. CDR3 sequence (DNA): TGCGCCAGCAGCCAAGATCTCGGGTGGTATAATTCACCCCTCCACTTT. It yields the protein CASSQDLGWYNSPLHF.

The chain employs TRBV19 and TRBJ2-3; weak D call: TRBD2 (5 bases). The CDR3 is 14 amino acids. Trimming left V 5 bases short and J 2 bases short, with 11 bases between. CDR1 and CDR2 from the germline V gene are LNHDA and SQIVND (reference sequence). CDR3 DNA: TGTGCCAGTAGTCCCAGCGGTACCACAGATACGCAGTATTTT. Its protein is CASSPSGTTDTQYF. Drawing the rest from reference TRBV19 and TRBJ2-3, the complete variable domain is DGGITQSPKYLFRKEGQNVTLSCEQNLNHDAMYWYRQDPGQGLRLIYYSQIVNDFQKGDIAEGYSVSREKKESFPLTVTSAQKNPTAFYLCASSPSGTTDTQYFGPGTRLTVL.

This clone appeared a single time. This chain uses TRBV11-2 with TRBJ2-1, with TRBD2 matching 10 bases. There are 14 residues in the CDR3. J gave up 10 bases and V 7 bases, and 10 bases lay outside the gene matches. Germline loops: CDR1 SGHAT, CDR2 FQNNGV. CDR3 DNA: TGTGCCAGCACCGACCCTAGCGGGAGTTACGAGCAGTTCTTC. Translation: CASTDPSGSYEQFF.

V is TRBV5-1 and J is TRBJ2-3; D unresolved. The ends were cut back, 0 bases at V and 0 bases at J, with 8 bases in the middle. Looked up from germline, CDR1 is SGHRS and CDR2 is YFSETQ. The CDR3 consists of 15 residues. In DNA form, the CDR3 reads TGCGCCAGCAGCTTGGGCTTCTCTAGCACAGATACGCAGTATTTT. Its translation: CASSLGFSSTDTQYF.

This chain connects TRBV29-1 to TRBJ2-7; TRBD2 matches at 9 bases. There are 14 residues in the CDR3. The trim removed 4 bases at V and 9 bases at J, leaving 13 bases unmatched. Germline V gene lookup returns CDR1 SQVTM and CDR2 ANQGSEA. The CDR3, as DNA: TGCAGCGTTGTTGCAGCGGGAGGCACCCAGATGCAGTACTTC. Its translation: CSVVAAGGTQMQYF.

In DNA form, the CDR3 reads TGTGCCAGCAGTTTATCTGATATGACCTCTAGCACAGATACGCAGTATTTT. This gives the protein CASSLSDMTSSTDTQYF. The chain is built from TRBV28 and TRBJ2-3; no clear D. The germline CDR1 and CDR2 sequences are MDHEN and SYDVKM. The CDR3 contains 17 residues. Trimming stripped 1 base from V and 0 bases from J, with 14 bases between.

The CDR3 spells CARAIGGPYEQYF. For the CDR3, the DNA is TGCGCCAGAGCGATAGGTGGCCCATACGAGCAGTACTTC. V usage is TRBV10-1 and J usage is TRBJ2-7; D is ambiguous. This CDR3 is built from 13 residues. Germline CDR1 WNHNN, CDR2 SYGVQD (reference sequence). V lost 9 bases and J lost 4, with 16 bases in between.

This chain joins TRBV19 and TRBJ1-2; D remains ambiguous. Trimming took off 8 bases at V and 4 bases at J, with 8 bases between the two ends. From germline, CDR1 is LNHDA and CDR2 SQIVND (reference sequence). CDR3 length equals 11 residues. CDR3: CASGQFYGYTF. The CDR3 coding sequence is TGTGCCAGTGGGCAATTCTATGGCTACACCTTC.

The rearrangement joins TRBV7-2 to TRBJ2-2, with D tentatively TRBD2 (5 bases). The CDR3 has 14 residues. Germline V gene sequence: CDR1 SGHTA, CDR2 FQGNSA. V was trimmed by 0 bases and J by 3 bases, leaving 5 bases between them. The CDR3 is CASSLAGDTGELFF. The DNA for the CDR3 is TGTGCCAGCAGCTTAGCGGGAGACACCGGGGAGCTGTTTTTT.

This chain uses TRBV7-9 with TRBJ2-5, with 7 bases aligning to TRBD2. CDR3 size: 15 residues. Germline values: CDR1 SEHNR, CDR2 FQNEAQ (reference sequence). J lost 4 bases, V lost 1 base, and 6 bases had no gene match. The DNA of the CDR3 is TGTGCCAGCAGCTTAGAGCACATAGCGGGAGAGACCCAGTACTTC. Protein product: CASSLEHIAGETQYF.

The rearrangement joins TRBV20-1 to TRBJ1-3; D is unresolved. The CDR3 consists of 10 residues. V lost 6 bases and J lost 4, with 4 bases in between. The germline V gene encodes CDR1 DFQATT and CDR2 SNEGSKA (reference sequence). The CDR3 here is CSAQGNTIYF. The CDR3 nucleotides read TGCAGTGCCCAGGGAAACACCATATATTTT.

This clone came up once. Other DNA sequences within the sample encode an identical CDR3. The chain uses TRBV9 and TRBJ2-3; 10 bases are shared with TRBD2. V lost 3 bases to trimming and J lost 1 base; unmatched junction nucleotides: 2. The CDR3 covers 15 residues. The germline CDR1 and CDR2 sequences are SGDLS and YYNGEE. The CDR3: CASSAGTSGTDTQYF. CDR3 sequence (DNA): TGTGCCAGCAGCGCAGGGACTAGCGGCACAGATACGCAGTATTTT.

The DNA of the CDR3 is TGTGCCAGCAGCTTAGCGGTGTCCTACGAGCAGTACTTC. Protein sequence: CASSLAVSYEQYF. The rearrangement links TRBV13 to TRBJ2-7; D gene unclear. Germline values: CDR1 PRHDT, CDR2 FYEKMQ (reference sequence). This CDR3 has 13 residues. Trimming took off 1 base at V and 1 base at J, with 5 bases between the two ends.

V usage is TRBV30 and J usage is TRBJ2-1, with 8 bases identical to TRBD1. This CDR3 region has 13 residues. Germline V gives CDR1 GTSNPN, CDR2 SVGIG (reference sequence). The J segment lost 13 bases and the V segment lost 4 bases, leaving 12 bases of the junction unmatched. CDR3 amino acids: CAWIGLGQGKQFF. In DNA form, the CDR3 reads TGTGCCTGGATAGGCCTTGGACAGGGTAAACAGTTCTTC.

The rearrangement joins TRBV7-9 to TRBJ1-5, with D uncertain. Trimming removed 5 bases at V and 7 bases at J, with 15 bases between. CDR3 length: 14 residues. Per germline, CDR1 SEHNR and CDR2 FQNEAQ (reference sequence). The CDR3 loop reads CASSPMPFRQPQHF. CDR3 nucleotide sequence: TGTGCCAGCAGCCCCATGCCCTTTAGGCAGCCCCAGCATTTT.